This T cell receptor (beta chain) was identified during a study of response to subunit inactivated influenza vaccine. Findings of the study overall: Authors proposed each seasonal influenza vaccination draws in few new T cells.

MiXCR was run by TCRdb on the RT-PCR reads, yielding one entry per CDR3 protein. The top ten clones hold about 1.9% of a sample with some 500,000 distinct CDR3 sequences, 25% of them seen once. As regards this clonotype: Its antigen is not identified.

The CDR3 is 18 amino acids. Trimming removed 6 bases from V and 0 bases from J, with 24 bases in between. Germline assignment: CDR1 DFQATT and CDR2 SNEGSKA (reference sequence). The V call is TRBV20-1, the J call TRBJ2-1; D ambiguous. This specimen consisted of CD4+ T cells sorted from PBMCs, obtained more than 4 days after vaccination. The source of this sequence is a man aged 45-60 years who received an inactivated influenza vaccine. DNA of the CDR3: TGCAGTGCCTGCCGGGCCGTAAGAAGCACCAGCTCCTACAATGAGCAGTTCTTC. Translated, it gives CSACRAVRSTSSYNEQFF.